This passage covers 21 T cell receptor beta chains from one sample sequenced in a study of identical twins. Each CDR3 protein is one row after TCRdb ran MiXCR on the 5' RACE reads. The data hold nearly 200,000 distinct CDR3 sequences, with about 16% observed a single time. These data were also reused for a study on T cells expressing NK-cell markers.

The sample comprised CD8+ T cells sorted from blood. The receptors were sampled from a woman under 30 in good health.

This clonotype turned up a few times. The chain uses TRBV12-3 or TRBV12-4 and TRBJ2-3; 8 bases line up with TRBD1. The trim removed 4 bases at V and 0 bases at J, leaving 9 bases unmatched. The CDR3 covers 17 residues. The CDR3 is CASSSDRVGTSTDTQYF. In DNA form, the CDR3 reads TGTGCCAGCAGTTCGGACAGGGTTGGGACGAGCACAGATACGCAGTATTTT.

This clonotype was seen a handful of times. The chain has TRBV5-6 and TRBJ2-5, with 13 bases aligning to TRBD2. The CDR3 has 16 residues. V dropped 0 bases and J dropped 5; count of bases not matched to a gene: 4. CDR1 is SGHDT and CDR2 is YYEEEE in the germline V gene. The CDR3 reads CASSLVGLAGRETQYF. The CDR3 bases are TGTGCCAGCAGCTTGGTGGGACTAGCGGGAAGGGAGACCCAGTACTTC.

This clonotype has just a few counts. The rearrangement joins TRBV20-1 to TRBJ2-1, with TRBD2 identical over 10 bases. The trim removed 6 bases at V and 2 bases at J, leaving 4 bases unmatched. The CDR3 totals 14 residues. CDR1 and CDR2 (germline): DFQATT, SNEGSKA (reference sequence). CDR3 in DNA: TGCAGTGCAGGGGGGACTAGCGCCTACAATGAGCAGTTCTTC. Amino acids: CSAGGTSAYNEQFF.

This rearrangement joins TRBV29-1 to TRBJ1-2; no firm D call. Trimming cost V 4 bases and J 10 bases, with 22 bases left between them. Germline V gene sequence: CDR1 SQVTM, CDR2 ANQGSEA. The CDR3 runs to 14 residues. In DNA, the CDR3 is TGCAGCGTTGGAGGCGATTCCACGGGTTTTGACTACACCTTC. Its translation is CSVGGDSTGFDYTF.

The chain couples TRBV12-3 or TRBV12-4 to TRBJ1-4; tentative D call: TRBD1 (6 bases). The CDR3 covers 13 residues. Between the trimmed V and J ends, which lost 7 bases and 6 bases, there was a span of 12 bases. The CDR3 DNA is TGTGCCAGCACCCGAACAGGGTATGAAAAACTGTTTTTT. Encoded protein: CASTRTGYEKLFF.

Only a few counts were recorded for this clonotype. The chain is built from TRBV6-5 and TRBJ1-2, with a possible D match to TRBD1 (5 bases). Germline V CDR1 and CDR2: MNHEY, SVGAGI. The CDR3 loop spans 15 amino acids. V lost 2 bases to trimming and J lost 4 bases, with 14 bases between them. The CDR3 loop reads CASSYGTPEGYGYTF. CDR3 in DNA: TGTGCCAGCAGTTACGGGACGCCCGAGGGCTATGGCTACACCTTC.

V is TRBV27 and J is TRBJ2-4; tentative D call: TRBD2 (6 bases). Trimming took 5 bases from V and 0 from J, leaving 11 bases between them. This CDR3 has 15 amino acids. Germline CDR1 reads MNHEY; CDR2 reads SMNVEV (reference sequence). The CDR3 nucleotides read TGTGCCAGCAGTAGGGGCGGGATAGCCAAAAACATTCAGTACTTC. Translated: CASSRGGIAKNIQYF.

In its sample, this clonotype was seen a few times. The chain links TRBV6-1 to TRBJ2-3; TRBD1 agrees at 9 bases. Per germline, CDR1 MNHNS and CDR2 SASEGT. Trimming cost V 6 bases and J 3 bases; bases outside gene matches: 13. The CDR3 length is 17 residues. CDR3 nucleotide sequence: TGTGCCAGCAGCTCCCCAGGGACAGGGAGGTGGACAGATACGCAGTATTTT. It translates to CASSSPGTGRWTDTQYF.

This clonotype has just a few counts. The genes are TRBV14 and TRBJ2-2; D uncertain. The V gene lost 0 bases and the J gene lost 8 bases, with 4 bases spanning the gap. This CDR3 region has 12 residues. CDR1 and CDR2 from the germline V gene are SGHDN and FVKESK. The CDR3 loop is CASSQDLGELFF. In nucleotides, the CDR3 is TGTGCCAGCAGCCAAGATTTGGGGGAGCTGTTTTTT.

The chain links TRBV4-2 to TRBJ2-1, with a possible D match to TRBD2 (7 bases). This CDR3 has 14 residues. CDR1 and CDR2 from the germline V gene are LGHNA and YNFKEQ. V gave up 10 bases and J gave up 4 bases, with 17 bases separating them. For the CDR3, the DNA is TGTGCCACACAGGGTGGGGGGGATTACAATGAGCAGTTCTTC. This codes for CATQGGGDYNEQFF.

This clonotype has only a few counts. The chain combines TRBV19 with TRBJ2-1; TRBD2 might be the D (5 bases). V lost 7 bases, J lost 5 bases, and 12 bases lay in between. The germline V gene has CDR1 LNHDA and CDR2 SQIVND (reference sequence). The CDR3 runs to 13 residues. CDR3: CASTGSLNNEQFF. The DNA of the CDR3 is TGTGCCAGTACGGGGTCCTTAAACAATGAGCAGTTCTTC.

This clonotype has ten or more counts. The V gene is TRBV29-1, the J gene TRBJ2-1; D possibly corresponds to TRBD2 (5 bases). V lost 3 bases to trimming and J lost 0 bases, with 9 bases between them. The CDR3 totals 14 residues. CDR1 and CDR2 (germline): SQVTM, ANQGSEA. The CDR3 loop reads CSVDAGVSYNEQFF. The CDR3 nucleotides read TGCAGCGTTGACGCCGGGGTCTCCTACAATGAGCAGTTCTTC.

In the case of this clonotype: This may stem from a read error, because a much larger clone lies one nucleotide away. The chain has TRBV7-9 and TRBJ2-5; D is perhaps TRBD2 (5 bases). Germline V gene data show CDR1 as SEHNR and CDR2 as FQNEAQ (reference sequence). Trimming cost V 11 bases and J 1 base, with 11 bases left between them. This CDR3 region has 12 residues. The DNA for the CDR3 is TGTGCCTGCAATGGACTCCAAGAGACCCAGTACTTC. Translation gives CACNGLQETQYF. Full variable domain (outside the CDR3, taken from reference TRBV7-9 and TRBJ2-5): DTGVSQNPRHKITKRGQNVTFRCDPISEHNRLYWYRQTLGQGPEFLTYFQNEAQLEKSRLLSDRFSAERPKGSFSTLEIQRTEQGDSAMYLCACNGLQETQYFGPGTRLLVL.

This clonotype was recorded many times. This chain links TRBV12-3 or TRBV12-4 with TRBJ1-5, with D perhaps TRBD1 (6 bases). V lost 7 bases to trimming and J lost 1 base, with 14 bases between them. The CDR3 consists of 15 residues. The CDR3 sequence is CASTKGEVSNQPQHF. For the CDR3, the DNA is TGTGCCAGCACCAAGGGGGAGGTCAGCAATCAGCCCCAGCATTTT.

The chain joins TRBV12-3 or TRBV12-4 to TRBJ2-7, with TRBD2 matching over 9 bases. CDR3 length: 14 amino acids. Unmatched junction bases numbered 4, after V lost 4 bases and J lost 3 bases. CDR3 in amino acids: CASSYSGSHYEQYF. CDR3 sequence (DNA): TGTGCCAGCAGTTATAGCGGGAGCCACTACGAGCAGTACTTC.

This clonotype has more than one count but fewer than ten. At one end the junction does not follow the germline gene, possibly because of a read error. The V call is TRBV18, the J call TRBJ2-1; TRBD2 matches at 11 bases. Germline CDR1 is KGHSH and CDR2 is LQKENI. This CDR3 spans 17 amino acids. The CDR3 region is CASSPPLPSGGLNEHFF. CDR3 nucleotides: TGTGCCAGCTCACCACCGCTGCCTAGCGGGGGGCTAAATGAGCATTTCTTC.

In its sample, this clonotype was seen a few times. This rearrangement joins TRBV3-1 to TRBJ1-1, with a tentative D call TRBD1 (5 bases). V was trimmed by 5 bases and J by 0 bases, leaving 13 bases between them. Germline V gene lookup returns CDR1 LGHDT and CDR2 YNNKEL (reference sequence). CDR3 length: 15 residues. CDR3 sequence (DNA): TGTGCCAGCAGCGGGGGTCAGGCGGTGAACACTGAAGCTTTCTTT. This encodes CASSGGQAVNTEAFF. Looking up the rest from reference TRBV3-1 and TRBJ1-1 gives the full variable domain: DTAVSQTPKYLVTQMGNDKSIKCEQNLGHDTMYWYKQDSKKFLKIMFSYNNKELIINETVPNRFSPKSPDKAHLNLHINSLELGDSAVYFCASSGGQAVNTEAFFGQGTRLTVV.

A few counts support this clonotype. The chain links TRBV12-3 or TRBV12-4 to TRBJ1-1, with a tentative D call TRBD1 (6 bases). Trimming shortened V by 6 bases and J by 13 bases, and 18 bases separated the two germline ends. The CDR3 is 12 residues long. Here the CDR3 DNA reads TGTGCCAGCAGGCCTCCGACAGGCACCGGTTTCTTT. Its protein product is CASRPPTGTGFF.

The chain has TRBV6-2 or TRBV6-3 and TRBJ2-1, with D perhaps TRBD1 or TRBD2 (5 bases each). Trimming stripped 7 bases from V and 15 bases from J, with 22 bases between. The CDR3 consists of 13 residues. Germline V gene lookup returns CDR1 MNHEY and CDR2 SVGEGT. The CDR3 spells CASTERPRDDRFF. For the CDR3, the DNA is TGTGCCAGCACCGAACGGCCTCGGGATGACAGGTTCTTC.

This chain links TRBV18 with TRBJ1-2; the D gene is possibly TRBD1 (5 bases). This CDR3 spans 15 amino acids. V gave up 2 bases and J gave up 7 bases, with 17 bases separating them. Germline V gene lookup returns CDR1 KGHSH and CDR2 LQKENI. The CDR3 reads CASSPVQRQGGGYTF. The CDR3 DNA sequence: TGTGCCAGCTCACCAGTCCAACGCCAGGGTGGTGGCTACACCTTC.

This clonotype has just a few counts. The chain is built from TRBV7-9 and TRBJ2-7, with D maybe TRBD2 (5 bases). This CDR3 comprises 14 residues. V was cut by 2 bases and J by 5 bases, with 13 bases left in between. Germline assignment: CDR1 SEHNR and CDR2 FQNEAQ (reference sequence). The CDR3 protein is CASSLLLVHDEQYF. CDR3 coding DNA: TGTGCCAGCAGCTTACTACTAGTGCACGACGAGCAGTACTTC.